This T cell receptor (beta chain) was identified in a study of cytomegalovirus exposure and HLA in healthy donors. Overall study: Approximately 180 million T cells yielded 120 million or so unique TCR beta sequences, as an earlier analysis found. From HLA-typed donors, an early data release held around 80 million unique TCRs.

Worth noting for this clone: No antigen is known for it.

Study-level findings and limits: In all likelihood, a cluster of highly shared sequence variants was a sequencing artifact.

In the PCR, 60 Vbeta and 13 Jbeta primers were used. Produced via immunoSEQ multiplex PCR; TCRdb's table is partial and in-frame only. This table holds about 150,000 clones, about 80% found once. The V gene's germline CDR1 is ENHRY and CDR2 SYGVKD. The CDR3 runs 13 residues. The sequence was obtained from a man aged 25-45 years in good health and CMV-seropositive. This sequence joins TRBV10-3 and TRBJ2-5; possibly TRBD2 for D (8 bases). The J call could be wrong; TRBJ2-7 is a better fit for the DNA end. Specimen: PBMCs. The CDR3 DNA is TGTGCCATCAGAGCGGGGGACAGCTACGAGCAGTACTTC. It is translated as CAIRAGDSYEQYF.